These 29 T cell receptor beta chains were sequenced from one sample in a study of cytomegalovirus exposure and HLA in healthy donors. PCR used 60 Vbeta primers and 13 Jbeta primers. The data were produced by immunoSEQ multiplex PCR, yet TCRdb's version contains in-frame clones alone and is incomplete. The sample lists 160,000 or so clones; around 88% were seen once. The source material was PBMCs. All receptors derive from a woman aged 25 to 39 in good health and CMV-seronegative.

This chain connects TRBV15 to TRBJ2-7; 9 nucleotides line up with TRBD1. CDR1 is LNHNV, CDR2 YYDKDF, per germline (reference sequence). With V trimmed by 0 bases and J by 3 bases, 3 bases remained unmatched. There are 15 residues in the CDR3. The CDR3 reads CATSRDWTGDYEQYF. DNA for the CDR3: TGTGCCACCAGCAGAGATTGGACAGGGGACTACGAGCAGTACTTC.

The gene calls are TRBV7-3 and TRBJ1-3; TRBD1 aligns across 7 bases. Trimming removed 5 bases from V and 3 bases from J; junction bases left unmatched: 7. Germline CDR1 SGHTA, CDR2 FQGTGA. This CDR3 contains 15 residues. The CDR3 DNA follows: TGTGCCAGCAGCGAATCAGGGGGGTATGGAAACACCATATATTTT. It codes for CASSESGGYGNTIYF.

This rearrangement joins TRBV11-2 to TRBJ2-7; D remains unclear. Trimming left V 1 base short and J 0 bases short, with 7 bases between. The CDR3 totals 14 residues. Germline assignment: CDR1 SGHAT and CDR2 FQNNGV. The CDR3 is CASSLGPFSYEQYF. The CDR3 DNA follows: TGTGCCAGCAGCTTAGGGCCCTTCTCCTACGAGCAGTACTTC. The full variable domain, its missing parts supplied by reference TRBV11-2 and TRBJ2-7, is EAGVAQSPRYKIIEKRQSVAFWCNPISGHATLYWYQQILGQGPKLLIQFQNNGVVDDSQLPKDRFSAERLKGVDSTLKIQPAKLEDSAVYLCASSLGPFSYEQYFGPGTRLTVT.

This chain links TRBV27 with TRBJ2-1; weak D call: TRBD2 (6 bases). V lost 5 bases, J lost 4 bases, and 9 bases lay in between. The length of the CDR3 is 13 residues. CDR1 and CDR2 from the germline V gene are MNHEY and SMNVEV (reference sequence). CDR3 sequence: CASSAGPYNEQFF. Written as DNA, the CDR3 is TGTGCCAGCAGTGCGGGGCCTTACAATGAGCAGTTCTTC.

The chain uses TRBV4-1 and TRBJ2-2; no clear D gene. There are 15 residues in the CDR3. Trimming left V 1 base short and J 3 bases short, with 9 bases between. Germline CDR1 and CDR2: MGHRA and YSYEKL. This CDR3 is CASSQGDRDTGELFF. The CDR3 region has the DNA TGCGCCAGCAGCCAAGGCGACCGGGACACCGGGGAGCTGTTTTTT.

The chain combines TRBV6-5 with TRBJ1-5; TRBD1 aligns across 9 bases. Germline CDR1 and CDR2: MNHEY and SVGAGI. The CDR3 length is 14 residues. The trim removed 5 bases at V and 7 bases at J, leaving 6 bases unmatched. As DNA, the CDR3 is TGTGCCAGCAGTAAAACAGGGGGCGAGCAGCCCCAGCATTTT. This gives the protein CASSKTGGEQPQHF.

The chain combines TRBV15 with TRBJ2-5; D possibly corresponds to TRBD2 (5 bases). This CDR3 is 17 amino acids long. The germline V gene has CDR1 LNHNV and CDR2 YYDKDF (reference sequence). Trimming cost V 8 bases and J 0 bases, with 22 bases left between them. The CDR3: CATLRSARGWYQETQYF. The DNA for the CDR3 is TGTGCCACCTTAAGATCCGCACGGGGATGGTACCAAGAGACCCAGTACTTC.

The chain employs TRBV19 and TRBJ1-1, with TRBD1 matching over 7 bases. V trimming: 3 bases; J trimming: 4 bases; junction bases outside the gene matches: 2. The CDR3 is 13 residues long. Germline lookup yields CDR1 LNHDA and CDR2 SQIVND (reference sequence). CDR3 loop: CASSIYRGTEAFF. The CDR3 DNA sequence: TGTGCCAGTAGTATCTACAGGGGCACTGAAGCTTTCTTT.

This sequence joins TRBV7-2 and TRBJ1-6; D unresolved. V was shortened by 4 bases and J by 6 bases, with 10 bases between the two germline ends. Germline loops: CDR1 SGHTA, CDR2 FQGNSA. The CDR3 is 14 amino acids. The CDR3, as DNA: TGTGCCAGCAGCTCCGTAAATAGTAATTCACCCCTCCACTTT. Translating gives CASSSVNSNSPLHF.

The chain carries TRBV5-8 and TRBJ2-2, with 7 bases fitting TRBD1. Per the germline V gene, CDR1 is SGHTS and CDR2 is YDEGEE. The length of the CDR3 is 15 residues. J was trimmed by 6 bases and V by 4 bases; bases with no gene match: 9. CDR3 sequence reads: CASSLLQGFSGELFF. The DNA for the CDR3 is TGTGCCAGCAGCCTCCTACAGGGGTTTTCCGGGGAGCTGTTTTTT.

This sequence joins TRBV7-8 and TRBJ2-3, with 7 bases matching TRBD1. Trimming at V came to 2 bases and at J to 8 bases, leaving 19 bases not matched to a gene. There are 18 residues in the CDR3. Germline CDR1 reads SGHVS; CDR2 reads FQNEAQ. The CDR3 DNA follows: TGTGCCAGCAGCTTAACCCCCGGGATGAGGGGGCGGTGGGGTACGCAGTATTTT. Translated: CASSLTPGMRGRWGTQYF.

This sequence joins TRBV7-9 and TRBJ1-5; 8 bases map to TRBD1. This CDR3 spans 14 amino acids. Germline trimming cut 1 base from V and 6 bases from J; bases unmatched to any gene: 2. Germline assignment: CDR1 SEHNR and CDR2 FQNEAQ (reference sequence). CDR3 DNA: TGTGCCAGCAGCTTAGGGCAGGGGGCTCAGCCCCAGCATTTT. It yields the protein CASSLGQGAQPQHF.

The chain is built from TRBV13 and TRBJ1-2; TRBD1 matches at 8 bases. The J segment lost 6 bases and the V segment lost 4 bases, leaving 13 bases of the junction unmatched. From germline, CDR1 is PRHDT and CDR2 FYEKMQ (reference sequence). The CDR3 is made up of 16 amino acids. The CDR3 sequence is CASSSWMDRDSDGYTF. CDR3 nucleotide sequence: TGTGCCAGCAGCTCCTGGATGGACAGGGATTCGGATGGCTACACCTTC.

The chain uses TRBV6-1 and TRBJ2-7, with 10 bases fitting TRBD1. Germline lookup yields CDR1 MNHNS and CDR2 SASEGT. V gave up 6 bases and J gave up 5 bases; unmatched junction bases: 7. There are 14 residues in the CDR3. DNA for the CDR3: TGTGCCAGCAGAAGCGGGACAGGGGTCGACGAGCAGTACTTC. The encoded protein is CASRSGTGVDEQYF.

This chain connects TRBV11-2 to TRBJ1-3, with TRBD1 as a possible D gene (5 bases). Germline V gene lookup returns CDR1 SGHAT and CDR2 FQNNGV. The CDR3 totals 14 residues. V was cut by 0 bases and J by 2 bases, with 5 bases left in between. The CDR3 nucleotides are TGTGCCAGCAGCTTAGACAGGGCTGGAAACACCATATATTTT. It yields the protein CASSLDRAGNTIYF.

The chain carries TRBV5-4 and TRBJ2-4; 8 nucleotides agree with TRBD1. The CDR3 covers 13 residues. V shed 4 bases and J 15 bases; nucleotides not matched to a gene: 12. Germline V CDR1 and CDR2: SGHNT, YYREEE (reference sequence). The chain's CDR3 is CASSGTSRGQVYF. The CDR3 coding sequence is TGTGCCAGCAGCGGAACCTCCAGGGGGCAGGTGTACTTC.

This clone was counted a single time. CDR3 sequence reads: CASSLAGGTSYEQYF. Here the CDR3 DNA reads TGTGCCAGTAGTTTAGCGGGAGGGACATCCTACGAGCAGTACTTC. J is TRBJ2-7 and V is TRBV19, with TRBD2 matching 11 bases. This CDR3 is built from 15 residues. The germline CDR1 and CDR2 sequences are LNHDA and SQIVND (reference sequence). The J segment lost 1 base and the V segment lost 5 bases, leaving 4 bases of the junction unmatched. The whole variable domain, filled in from reference TRBV19 and TRBJ2-7, reads DGGITQSPKYLFRKEGQNVTLSCEQNLNHDAMYWYRQDPGQGLRLIYYSQIVNDFQKGDIAEGYSVSREKKESFPLTVTSAQKNPTAFYLCASSLAGGTSYEQYFGPGTRLTVT.

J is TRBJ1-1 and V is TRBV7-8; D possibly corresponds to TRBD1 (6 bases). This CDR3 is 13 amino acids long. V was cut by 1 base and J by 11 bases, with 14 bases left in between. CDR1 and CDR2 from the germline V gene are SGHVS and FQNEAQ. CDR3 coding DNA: TGTGCCAGCAGCTTAGGGGGGGGGCTGGTGGCTTTCTTT. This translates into CASSLGGGLVAFF.

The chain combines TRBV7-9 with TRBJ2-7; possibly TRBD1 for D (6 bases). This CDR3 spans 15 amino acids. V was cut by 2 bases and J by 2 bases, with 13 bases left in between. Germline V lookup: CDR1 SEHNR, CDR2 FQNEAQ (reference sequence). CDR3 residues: CASSLHNRAAYEQYF. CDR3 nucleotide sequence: TGTGCCAGCAGCTTACACAACAGGGCAGCCTACGAGCAGTACTTC.

The CDR3 loop reads CASSGEGGNSPLHF. The CDR3 DNA reads TGTGCCAGCTCCGGGGAGGGGGGGAATTCACCCCTCCACTTT. The rearrangement uses TRBV18 and TRBJ1-6; weak D call: TRBD1 (6 bases). Germline CDR1 is KGHSH and CDR2 is LQKENI. This CDR3 has 14 residues. V lost 6 bases and J lost 7, with 13 bases in between.

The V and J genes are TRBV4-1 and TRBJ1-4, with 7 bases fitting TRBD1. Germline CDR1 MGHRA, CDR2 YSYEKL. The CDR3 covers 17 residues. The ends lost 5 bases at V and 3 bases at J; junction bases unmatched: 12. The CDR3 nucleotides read TGCGCCAGCAGCGTGAGACAGGGTCAAGCGCCTAATGAAAAACTGTTTTTT. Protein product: CASSVRQGQAPNEKLFF.

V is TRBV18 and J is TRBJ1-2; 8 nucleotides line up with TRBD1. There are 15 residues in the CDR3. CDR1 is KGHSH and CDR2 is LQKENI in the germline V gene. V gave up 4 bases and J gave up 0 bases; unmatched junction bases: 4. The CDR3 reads CASSRGTGANYGYTF. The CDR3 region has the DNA TGTGCCAGCTCACGAGGGACAGGTGCTAACTATGGCTACACCTTC.

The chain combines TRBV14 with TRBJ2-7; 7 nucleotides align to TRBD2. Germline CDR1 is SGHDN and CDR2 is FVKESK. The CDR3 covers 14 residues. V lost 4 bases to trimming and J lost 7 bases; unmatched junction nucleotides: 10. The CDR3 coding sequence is TGTGCCAGCAGCCCCAAGAAGGGAGGGTTTGAGCAGTACTTC. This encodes CASSPKKGGFEQYF.

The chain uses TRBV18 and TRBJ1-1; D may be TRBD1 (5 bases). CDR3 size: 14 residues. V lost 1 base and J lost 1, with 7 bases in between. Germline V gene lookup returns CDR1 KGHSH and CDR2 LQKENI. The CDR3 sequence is CASSPLDKNTEAFF. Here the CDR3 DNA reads TGTGCCAGCTCACCACTGGACAAGAACACTGAAGCTTTCTTT.

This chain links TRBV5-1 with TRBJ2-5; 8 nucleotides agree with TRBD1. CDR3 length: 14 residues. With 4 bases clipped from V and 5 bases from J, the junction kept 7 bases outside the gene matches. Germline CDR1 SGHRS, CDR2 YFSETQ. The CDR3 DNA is TGCGCCAGCAGCCCGGGGGACAGGAGGGAGACCCAGTACTTC. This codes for CASSPGDRRETQYF.

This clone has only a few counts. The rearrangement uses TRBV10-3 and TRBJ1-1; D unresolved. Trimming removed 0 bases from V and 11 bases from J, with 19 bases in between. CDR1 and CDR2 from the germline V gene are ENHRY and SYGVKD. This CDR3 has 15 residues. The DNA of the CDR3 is TGTGCCATCAGTGAGTCGATTCGCAGGTCGTCAATGGCTTTCTTT. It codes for CAISESIRRSSMAFF.

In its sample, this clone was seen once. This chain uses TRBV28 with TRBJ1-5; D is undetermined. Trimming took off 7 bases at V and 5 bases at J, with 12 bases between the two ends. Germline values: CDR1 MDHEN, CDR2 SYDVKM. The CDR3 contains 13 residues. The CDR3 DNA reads TGTGCCAGCAATGGTCAAATAGATCAGCCCCAGCATTTT. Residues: CASNGQIDQPQHF.

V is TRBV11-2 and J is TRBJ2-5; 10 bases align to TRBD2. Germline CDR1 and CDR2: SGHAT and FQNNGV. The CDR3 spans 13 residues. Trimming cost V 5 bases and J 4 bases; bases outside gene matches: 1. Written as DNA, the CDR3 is TGTGCCAGCAGCGGACTAGCGGTAGAGACCCAGTACTTC. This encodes CASSGLAVETQYF.

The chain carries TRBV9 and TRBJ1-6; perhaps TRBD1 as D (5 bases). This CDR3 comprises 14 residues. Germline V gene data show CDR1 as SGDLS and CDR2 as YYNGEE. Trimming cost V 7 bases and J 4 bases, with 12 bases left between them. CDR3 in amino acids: CASGTGGYNSPLHF. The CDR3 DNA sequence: TGTGCCAGCGGCACAGGTGGGTATAATTCACCCCTCCACTTT. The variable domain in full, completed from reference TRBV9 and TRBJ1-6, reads DSGVTQTPKHLITATGQRVTLRCSPRSGDLSVYWYQQSLDQGLQFLIQYYNGEERAKGNILERFSAQQFPDLHSELNLSSLELGDSALYFCASGTGGYNSPLHFGNGTRLTVT.